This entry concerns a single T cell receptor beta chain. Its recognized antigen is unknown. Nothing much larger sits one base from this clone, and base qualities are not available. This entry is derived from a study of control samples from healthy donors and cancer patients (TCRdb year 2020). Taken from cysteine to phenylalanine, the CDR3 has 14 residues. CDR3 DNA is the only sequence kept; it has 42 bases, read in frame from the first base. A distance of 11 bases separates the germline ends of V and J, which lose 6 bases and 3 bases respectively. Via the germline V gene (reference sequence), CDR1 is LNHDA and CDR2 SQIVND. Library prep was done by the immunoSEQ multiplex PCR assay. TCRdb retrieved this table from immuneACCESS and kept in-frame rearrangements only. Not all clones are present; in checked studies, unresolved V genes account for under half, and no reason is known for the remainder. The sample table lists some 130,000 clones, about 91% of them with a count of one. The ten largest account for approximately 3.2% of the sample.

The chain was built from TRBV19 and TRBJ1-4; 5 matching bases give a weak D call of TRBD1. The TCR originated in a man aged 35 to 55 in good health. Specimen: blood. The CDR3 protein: CASSPQGSNEKLFF. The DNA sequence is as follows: TGTGCCAGTAGCCCTCAGGGCTCTAATGAAAAACTGTTTTTT.